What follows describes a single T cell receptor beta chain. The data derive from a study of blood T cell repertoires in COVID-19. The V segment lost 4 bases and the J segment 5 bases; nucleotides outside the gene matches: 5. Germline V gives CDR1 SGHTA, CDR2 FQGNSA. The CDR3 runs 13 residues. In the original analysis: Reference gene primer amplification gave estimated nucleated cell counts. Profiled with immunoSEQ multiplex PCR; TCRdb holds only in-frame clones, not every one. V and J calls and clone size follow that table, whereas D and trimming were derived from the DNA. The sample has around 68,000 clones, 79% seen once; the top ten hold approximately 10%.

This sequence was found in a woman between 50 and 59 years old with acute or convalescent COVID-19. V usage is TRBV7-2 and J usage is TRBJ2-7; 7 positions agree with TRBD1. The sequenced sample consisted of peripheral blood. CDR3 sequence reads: CASSSHRGNEQYF. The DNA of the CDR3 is TGTGCCAGCAGCTCCCACAGGGGTAACGAGCAGTACTTC.